This TCR beta chain was obtained from a study of T cells in Graves' hyperthyroidism and ophthalmopathy. The study's findings and limits: In the analysis, a 13 V-J model separated ophthalmopathy from stable hyperthyroidism.

The CDR3 spans 16 residues. CDR1 and CDR2 from the germline V gene are MNHEY and SVGEGT. The V and J ends lost 6 bases and 3 bases, in that order; junction bases with no gene match: 14. Every diagnosis used clinical symptoms, serum thyroxine and TRAb, thyroid ultrasound and orbital computed tomography. This clonotype was seen a handful of times. Its antigen is as yet unknown. Amplification yielded TCR beta CDR3 regions, with RNA transcripts as the source. Initially, a first-round RT-PCR of the TCR CDR3 employed the HTBI primer set. Using its own MiXCR run on the multiplex PCR reads, TCRdb lists one record per CDR3 protein. In the table there are about 600,000 distinct CDR3 sequences, 16% of which are singletons.

This clonotype was obtained from a middle-aged woman with Graves' ophthalmopathy. This rearrangement joins TRBV6-2 or TRBV6-3 to TRBJ2-7; 7 bases are shared with TRBD1. What was sequenced was blood. This CDR3 is CASRRPDGDRFYEQYF. The DNA of the CDR3 is TGTGCCAGCAGGAGGCCCGACGGGGACAGATTCTACGAGCAGTACTTC.